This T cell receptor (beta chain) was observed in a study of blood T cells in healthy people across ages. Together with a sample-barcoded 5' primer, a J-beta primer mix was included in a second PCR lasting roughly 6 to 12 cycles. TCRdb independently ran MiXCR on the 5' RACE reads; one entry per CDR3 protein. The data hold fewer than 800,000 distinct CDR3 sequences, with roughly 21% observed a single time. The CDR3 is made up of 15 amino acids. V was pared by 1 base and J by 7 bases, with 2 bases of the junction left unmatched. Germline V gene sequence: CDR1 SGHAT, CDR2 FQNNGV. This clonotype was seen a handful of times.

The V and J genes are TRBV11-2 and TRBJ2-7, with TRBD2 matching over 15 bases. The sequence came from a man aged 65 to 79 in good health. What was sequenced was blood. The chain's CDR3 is CASSLVGLAGGEQYF. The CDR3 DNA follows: TGTGCCAGCAGCTTAGTGGGACTAGCGGGAGGAGAGCAGTACTTC.